Sequencing of this TCR beta chain was carried out in a study of T cell repertoires in cytomegalovirus infection. On the study more broadly: The study used recently identified HLA-C-restricted and well-studied HLA-B-restricted CMV epitopes. Indications came from public TCR beta signatures; they pointed to CMV infection and to a matching HLA type.

The study, taken as a whole, reports: People with CMV and the relevant HLA were identified by cumulative public TCR beta family frequency. HLA-C-restricted CMV clonotypes gave the most frequent clonotype in two of eight donors.

The V gene's germline CDR1 is SGHTA and CDR2 FQGNSA. Trimming took 0 bases from V and 7 from J; bases not matched to a gene: 9. This CDR3 region has 19 residues. The sample holds many counts of this clonotype. Its antigen is undetermined. TCRdb itself ran the reads through MiXCR, one entry per CDR3 protein. The sample has about 570,000 distinct CDR3 sequences, around two fifths seen once. The chain combines TRBV7-2 with TRBJ2-2, with 15 bases identical to TRBD2. The sequencing here drew on cultured PBMCs, taken from culture after CMV antigen stimulation. The sequence was obtained from a human donor in good health (CMV status not recorded). Some clones in this sample may be carry-over from other donors' samples. The CDR3 bases are TGTGCCAGCAGCTTAGCCGGACTAGCGGGAGGGTTATTGGGCGGGGAGCTGTTTTTT. It specifies CASSLAGLAGGLLGGELFF. Complete variable domain (other parts from reference TRBV7-2 and TRBJ2-2): GAGVSQSPSNKVTEKGKDVELRCDPISGHTALYWYRQSLGQGLEFLIYFQGNSAPDKSGLPSDRFSAERTGGSVSTLTIQRTQQEDSAVYLCASSLAGLAGGLLGGELFFGEGSRLTVL.